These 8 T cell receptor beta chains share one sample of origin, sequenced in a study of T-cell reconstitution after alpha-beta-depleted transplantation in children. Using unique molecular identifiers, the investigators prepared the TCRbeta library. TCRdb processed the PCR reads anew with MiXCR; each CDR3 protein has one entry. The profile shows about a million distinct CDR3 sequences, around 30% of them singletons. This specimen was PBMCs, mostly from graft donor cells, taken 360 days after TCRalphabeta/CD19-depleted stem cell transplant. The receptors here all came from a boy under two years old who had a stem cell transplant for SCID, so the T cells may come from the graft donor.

The CDR3 nucleotides read TGTGCCAGCAGCCAATCAGTCGGTGAAGCTTTCTTT. Translation gives CASSQSVGEAFF. The rearrangement links TRBV3-1 to TRBJ1-1; D call uncertain. The CDR3 has 12 amino acids. In germline, CDR1 is LGHDT, CDR2 YNNKEL (reference sequence). V was cut by 2 bases and J by 7 bases, with 8 bases left in between.

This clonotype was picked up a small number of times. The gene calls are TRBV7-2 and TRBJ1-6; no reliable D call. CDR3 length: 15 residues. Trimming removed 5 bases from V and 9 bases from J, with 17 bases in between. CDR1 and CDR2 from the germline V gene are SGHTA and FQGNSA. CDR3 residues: CASSLMLTGISPLHF. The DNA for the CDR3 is TGTGCCAGCAGCCTCATGCTGACCGGGATTTCACCCCTCCACTTT.

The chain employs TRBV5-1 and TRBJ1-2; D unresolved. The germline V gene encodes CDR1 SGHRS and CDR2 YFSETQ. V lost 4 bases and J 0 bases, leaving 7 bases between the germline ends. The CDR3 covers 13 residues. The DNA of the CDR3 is TGCGCCAGCAGCGGGTTCGCTAACTATGGCTACACCTTC. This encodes CASSGFANYGYTF.

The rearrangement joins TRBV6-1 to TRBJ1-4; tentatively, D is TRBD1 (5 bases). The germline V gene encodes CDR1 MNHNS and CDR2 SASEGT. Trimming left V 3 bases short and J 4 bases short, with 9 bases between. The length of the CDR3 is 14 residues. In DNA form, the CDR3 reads TGTGCCAGCAGTGAGGGCGGGGGTAATGAAAAACTGTTTTTT. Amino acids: CASSEGGGNEKLFF.

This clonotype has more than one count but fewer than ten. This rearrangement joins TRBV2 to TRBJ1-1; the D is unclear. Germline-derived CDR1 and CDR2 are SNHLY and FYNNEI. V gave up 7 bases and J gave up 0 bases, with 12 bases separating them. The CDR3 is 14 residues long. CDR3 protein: CASKRKGVNTEAFF. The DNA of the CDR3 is TGTGCCAGCAAGCGGAAAGGTGTGAACACTGAAGCTTTCTTT.

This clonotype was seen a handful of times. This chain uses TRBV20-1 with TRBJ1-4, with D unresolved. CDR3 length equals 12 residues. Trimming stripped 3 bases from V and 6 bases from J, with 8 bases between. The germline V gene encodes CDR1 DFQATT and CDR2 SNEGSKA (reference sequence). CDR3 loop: CSARRTYEKLFF. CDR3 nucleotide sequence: TGCAGTGCTAGGAGGACCTATGAAAAACTGTTTTTT.

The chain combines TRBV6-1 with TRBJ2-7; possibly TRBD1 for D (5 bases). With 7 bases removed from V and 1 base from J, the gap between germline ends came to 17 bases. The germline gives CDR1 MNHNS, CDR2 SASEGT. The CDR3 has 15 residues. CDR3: CASTPVRQGSYEQYF. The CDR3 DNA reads TGTGCCAGCACTCCCGTTAGGCAGGGATCCTACGAGCAGTACTTC.

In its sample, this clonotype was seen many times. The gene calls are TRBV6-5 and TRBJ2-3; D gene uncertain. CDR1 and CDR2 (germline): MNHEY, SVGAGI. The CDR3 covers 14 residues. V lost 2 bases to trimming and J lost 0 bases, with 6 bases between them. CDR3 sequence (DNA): TGTGCCAGCAGTTACGGTTTGAGCACAGATACGCAGTATTTT. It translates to CASSYGLSTDTQYF.